This T cell receptor beta chain is drawn from a study of blood T cell repertoires in COVID-19. Study details: The United States, Italy and Spain provided the acute and convalescent COVID-19 samples. From T cells, B-cell-depleted T cells, or PBMCs came the material, which was cDNA or gDNA.

CDR3 size: 16 residues. Germline CDR1 and CDR2: MNHEY and SVGEGT. V lost 1 base, J lost 7 bases, and 14 bases lay in between. In the study's own analysis: Reference gene primer amplification in the assay estimated nucleated cell counts. Clones were sequenced by immunoSEQ multiplex PCR, and TCRdb holds only the in-frame ones, with some missing. The DNA was the basis for D and trimming; V, J and clone size are from that table. The sample consists of under 140,000 clones, over 75% of them appearing once. This sequence originates from a woman older than 75 with active or convalescent COVID-19. The sequencing sample was made of peripheral blood. The chain uses TRBV6-2 or TRBV6-3 and TRBJ1-6, with D possibly being TRBD1 (5 bases). CDR3 sequence reads: CASSYWGLEANSPLHF. The CDR3, as DNA: TGTGCCAGCAGTTACTGGGGACTTGAAGCCAATTCACCCCTCCACTTT.